This T cell receptor (beta chain) derives from a study of blood T cell repertoires in COVID-19. Study-wide background: The origin of the acute and convalescent COVID-19 samples was the United States, Italy and Spain. In each case, the material was cDNA or gDNA derived from T cells, B-cell-depleted T cells, or PBMCs.

Germline V CDR1 and CDR2: SGHDT, YYEEEE. V dropped 2 bases and J dropped 4 bases, with 13 bases sitting between them. CDR3 length equals 14 residues. Sequencing was performed with immunoSEQ multiplex PCR; in TCRdb, only in-frame clones are kept and a portion is missing. The sample consists of about 150,000 clones, more than 75% of them appearing once. The chain uses TRBV5-6 and TRBJ2-7, with D possibly matching TRBD2 (5 bases). This clonotype was sampled from a man between 65 and 85 years old with acute or convalescent COVID-19. Sequenced input: peripheral blood. In DNA form, the CDR3 reads TGTGCCAGCAGCTTATGGGGAGTGGAATACGAGCAGTACTTC. Its translation: CASSLWGVEYEQYF.